This is a list of T cell receptor beta chains from one sample in a study of blood T cell repertoires in COVID-19. Repertoires were generated with immunoSEQ multiplex PCR, while TCRdb's copy carries only in-frame clones and drops some. The profile covers around 85,000 clones, with about 82% appearing a single time and about 8% taken by the ten largest. Sequences were obtained from peripheral blood. All receptors derive from a middle-aged man with active COVID-19. The CDR3 runs from the conserved cysteine through the conserved F or W. The order of the fields is V gene, J gene, D gene, clone size, CDR3 protein, CDR3 DNA. A D gene is named only where the DNA matches it firmly. Clone sizes are given selectively: once, few, many, or a class where the clone is expanded.

v_gene: TRBV6-2/TRBV6-3; j_gene: TRBJ2-5; d_gene: TRBD2; abundance: -; CDR3aa: CASSYGVAGPPLVETQYF; CDR3nt: TGTGCCAGCAGTTACGGGGTAGCGGGGCCCCCACTCGTAGAGACCCAGTACTTC
v_gene: TRBV9; j_gene: TRBJ2-7; d_gene: TRBD2; abundance: -; CDR3aa: CASSPGGASGLVEQYF; CDR3nt: TGTGCCAGCAGCCCCGGGGGGGCTTCCGGCTTGGTCGAGCAGTACTTC
v_gene: TRBV27; j_gene: TRBJ2-3; d_gene: TRBD2; abundance: -; CDR3aa: CASRPRASGVTDTQYF; CDR3nt: TGTGCCAGCAGGCCTAGGGCCAGCGGGGTTACAGATACGCAGTATTTT
v_gene: TRBV20-1; j_gene: TRBJ2-1; d_gene: TRBD2; abundance: once; CDR3aa: CSASLAGVGEQFF; CDR3nt: TGCAGTGCTAGTTTAGCGGGGGTGGGTGAGCAGTTCTTC
v_gene: TRBV9; j_gene: TRBJ2-3; d_gene: TRBD2; abundance: -; CDR3aa: CASSVSGRGRRSTDTQYF; CDR3nt: TGTGCCAGCAGCGTATCTGGCCGCGGGAGAAGATCGACAGATACGCAGTATTTT
v_gene: TRBV5-5; j_gene: TRBJ2-7; d_gene: -; abundance: once; CDR3aa: CASAQGFLGRSYEQYF; CDR3nt: TGTGCCAGCGCACAGGGCTTTCTGGGGAGATCCTACGAGCAGTACTTC
v_gene: TRBV18; j_gene: TRBJ1-1; d_gene: TRBD1; abundance: -; CDR3aa: CASSPRQGSGTEAFF; CDR3nt: TGTGCCAGCTCACCGAGACAGGGGTCGGGGACTGAAGCTTTCTTT
v_gene: TRBV29-1; j_gene: TRBJ1-2; d_gene: -; abundance: -; CDR3aa: CSVEAPGRDGYTF; CDR3nt: TGCAGCGTTGAAGCCCCAGGGAGGGATGGCTACACCTTC
v_gene: TRBV25-1; j_gene: TRBJ2-1; d_gene: TRBD1; abundance: once; CDR3aa: CASSGTGLMSSYNEQFF; CDR3nt: TGTGCCAGCAGTGGGACAGGGTTGATGAGCTCCTACAATGAGCAGTTCTTC
v_gene: TRBV7-9; j_gene: TRBJ1-4; d_gene: -; abundance: -; CDR3aa: CASSFVREKLFF; CDR3nt: TGTGCCAGCAGCTTCGTCCGGGAAAAACTGTTTTTT
v_gene: TRBV6-5; j_gene: TRBJ1-2; d_gene: -; abundance: -; CDR3aa: CASRKRDIYGYTF; CDR3nt: TGTGCCAGCAGGAAGCGGGACATCTATGGCTACACCTTC
v_gene: TRBV20-1; j_gene: TRBJ1-1; d_gene: -; abundance: -; CDR3aa: CSARRDTEAFF; CDR3nt: TGCAGTGCTAGGAGGGACACTGAAGCTTTCTTT
v_gene: TRBV7-9; j_gene: TRBJ2-3; d_gene: TRBD1; abundance: -; CDR3aa: CASSRRTETGTGEYF; CDR3nt: TGTGCCAGCAGCCGTAGGACTGAGACCGGGACAGGGGAGTATTTT
v_gene: TRBV9; j_gene: TRBJ2-3; d_gene: TRBD2; abundance: -; CDR3aa: CASATSGDTQYF; CDR3nt: TGTGCCAGCGCCACTAGCGGGGATACGCAGTATTTT
v_gene: TRBV5-4; j_gene: TRBJ1-2; d_gene: -; abundance: -; CDR3aa: CASSFFGGHGYTF; CDR3nt: TGTGCCAGCAGCTTCTTTGGGGGCCACGGCTACACCTTC
v_gene: TRBV7-2; j_gene: TRBJ2-7; d_gene: TRBD2; abundance: few; CDR3aa: CASSSSRTSGKLEQYF; CDR3nt: TGTGCCAGCAGCTCATCCAGGACTAGCGGGAAGTTGGAGCAGTACTTC
v_gene: TRBV7-3; j_gene: TRBJ2-5; d_gene: TRBD2; abundance: once; CDR3aa: CASSLGLAGQAETQYF; CDR3nt: TGTGCCAGCAGCCTCGGACTAGCGGGACAGGCGGAGACCCAGTACTTC
v_gene: TRBV19; j_gene: TRBJ1-4; d_gene: -; abundance: once; CDR3aa: CASSSRGAEEEKLFF; CDR3nt: TGTGCCAGTAGTTCCCGGGGAGCGGAGGAGGAAAAACTGTTTTTT
v_gene: TRBV7-8; j_gene: TRBJ2-7; d_gene: -; abundance: few; CDR3aa: CASSLGLWEQYF; CDR3nt: TGTGCCAGCAGCTTGGGACTTTGGGAGCAGTACTTC
v_gene: TRBV6-5; j_gene: TRBJ1-4; d_gene: TRBD1; abundance: -; CDR3aa: CASSYSGQGTEKLFF; CDR3nt: TGTGCCAGCAGTTACTCGGGACAGGGTACTGAAAAACTGTTTTTT